This T cell receptor beta chain was found in a study of blood T cells in healthy people across ages. Study at large: Through template switching, about one barcoded beta molecule was captured per two T cells, as measured in model experiments. Findings and limits, study-wide: The recorded TCR beta diversity per million T cells decreased in a roughly linear manner with age.

Germline V gives CDR1 SGHTA, CDR2 FQGNSA. Trimming cost V 4 bases and J 4 bases; bases outside gene matches: 11. This CDR3 spans 18 amino acids. Every sample gave at least 5.5 micrograms of total RNA when it was extracted. Then a second PCR, running roughly 7 to 11 cycles, was carried out with a sample-barcoded 5' primer and a J-beta primer mix. TCRdb called the 5' RACE reads again in MiXCR, with one record for every CDR3 protein. The sample holds 700,000 to 1,000,000 distinct CDR3 sequences, roughly 44% seen once. Notes on this clonotype: What it binds is unknown.

This TCR was recovered from a man in his 60s in good health. The rearrangement links TRBV7-2 to TRBJ2-5, with 14 bases lining up with TRBD2. Input material: blood. The CDR3 here is CASSSRLAGGIERETQYF. CDR3 sequence (DNA): TGTGCCAGCAGCTCCCGACTAGCGGGGGGGATAGAGCGAGAGACCCAGTACTTC. Using reference TRBV7-2 and TRBJ2-5 for the parts outside the CDR3, the full variable domain is GAGVSQSPSNKVTEKGKDVELRCDPISGHTALYWYRQSLGQGLEFLIYFQGNSAPDKSGLPSDRFSAERTGGSVSTLTIQRTQQEDSAVYLCASSSRLAGGIERETQYFGPGTRLLVL.